One and the same sample provided the 14 T cell receptor beta chains below, sequenced in a study of blood T cells in healthy people across ages. Using a J-beta primer mix together with a sample-barcoded 5' primer, a second PCR was run for roughly 7 to 12 cycles. In TCRdb, the 5' RACE reads were re-called with MiXCR into one record per CDR3 protein. The sample lists approximately 680,000 distinct CDR3 sequences, approximately 30% occurring once. Sequencing input: blood. Every receptor here comes from a woman older than 75 in good health.

The chain links TRBV5-1 to TRBJ2-6, with D unclear. Trimming took off 3 bases at V and 3 bases at J, with 16 bases between the two ends. There are 17 residues in the CDR3. The germline V gene encodes CDR1 SGHRS and CDR2 YFSETQ. The CDR3 coding sequence is TGCGCCAGCAGCTCCACGAGCGTATTAGGTGGGGCCAACGTCCTGACTTTC. Amino acid sequence: CASSSTSVLGGANVLTF.

This clonotype was seen many times. This chain uses TRBV20-1 with TRBJ2-1, with 9 bases lining up with TRBD1. The CDR3 contains 14 residues. The J segment lost 4 bases and the V segment lost 3 bases, leaving 4 bases of the junction unmatched. Germline CDR1 DFQATT, CDR2 SNEGSKA (reference sequence). CDR3 nucleotides: TGCAGTGCTAGGGGGACAGGGAGATACAATGAGCAGTTCTTC. The encoded protein is CSARGTGRYNEQFF.

In the case of this clonotype: A much larger clone lies one base from this, so it may be a read error. V gene TRBV5-1 combines with J gene TRBJ2-1; D might be TRBD1 (6 bases). Germline assignment: CDR1 SGHRS and CDR2 YFSETQ. The CDR3 runs to 14 residues. The chain's CDR3 is CASSPGKGQSRQLF. CDR3 nucleotide sequence: TGCGCCAGCAGCCCCGGAAAAGGACAGTCGAGGCAGCTCTTC.

A few counts support this clonotype. The chain links TRBV6-5 to TRBJ2-5; TRBD1 is a possible D gene (6 bases). Trimming took off 2 bases at V and 2 bases at J, with 12 bases between the two ends. The CDR3 runs 15 residues. In germline, CDR1 is MNHEY, CDR2 SVGAGI. The CDR3 is CASSYQGTAQETQYF. CDR3 nucleotides: TGTGCCAGCAGTTACCAGGGGACGGCTCAAGAGACCCAGTACTTC.

The sample holds many counts of this clonotype. The CDR3 sequence is CSASSATGKFTYEQYF. The CDR3 bases are TGCAGTGCTAGTAGTGCTACCGGAAAATTCACCTACGAGCAGTACTTC. The chain joins TRBV20-1 to TRBJ2-7; D call uncertain. Germline CDR1 reads DFQATT; CDR2 reads SNEGSKA (reference sequence). The V end was cut by 3 bases, the J end by 2 bases, with 20 bases between. The CDR3 is 16 residues long.

The CDR3 reads CASTLNTEAFF. DNA of the CDR3: TGTGCCAGCACGCTGAACACTGAAGCTTTCTTT. The chain couples TRBV6-1 to TRBJ1-1; D unclear. This CDR3 comprises 11 residues. The germline gives CDR1 MNHNS, CDR2 SASEGT. The V gene lost 7 bases and the J gene lost 0 bases, with 3 bases spanning the gap.

This clonotype was counted ten times or more. The J gene is TRBJ1-5, the V gene TRBV5-6; D may be TRBD1 (6 bases). The CDR3 totals 16 residues. Germline V gives CDR1 SGHDT, CDR2 YYEEEE. The ends were cut back, 7 bases at V and 0 bases at J, with 17 bases in the middle. Here the CDR3 reads CASSRGGSYSNQPQHF. The CDR3 bases are TGTGCCAGCTCCCGAGGGGGGAGTTATAGCAATCAGCCCCAGCATTTT.

The rearrangement links TRBV20-1 to TRBJ1-2; D is unclear. Trimming shortened V by 4 bases and J by 8 bases, and 14 bases separated the two germline ends. The V gene's germline CDR1 is DFQATT and CDR2 SNEGSKA (reference sequence). The CDR3 consists of 12 residues. The CDR3 loop reads CSAMTAFDGYTF. CDR3 bases: TGCAGTGCTATGACGGCCTTTGACGGCTACACCTTC.

On this clonotype: A much bigger clone sits one base away, suggesting this may be a read error. The chain couples TRBV5-1 to TRBJ2-7; 8 bases line up with TRBD2. Losses at the gene ends were 0 bases for V and 7 bases for J; bases not matched to a gene: 12. CDR1 and CDR2 from the germline V gene are SGHRS and YFSETQ. CDR3 length: 16 residues. The CDR3 here is CASSLALAGGPGEQYF. As DNA, the CDR3 is TGCGCCAGCAGCTTGGCCCTGGCGGGGGGCCCGGGTGAGCAGTACTTC.

At least ten counts were recorded for this clonotype. J is TRBJ1-1 and V is TRBV20-1; D unclear. CDR3 length: 14 residues. The germline gives CDR1 DFQATT, CDR2 SNEGSKA (reference sequence). Trimming took 3 bases from V and 1 from J, leaving 12 bases between them. The CDR3 is CSARAGPGNTEAFF. CDR3 DNA sequence: TGCAGTGCTAGGGCAGGCCCCGGGAACACTGAAGCTTTCTTT.

This clonotype has just a few counts. The chain combines TRBV6-5 with TRBJ2-5; TRBD2 matches at 7 bases. CDR1 and CDR2 (germline): MNHEY, SVGAGI. The CDR3 covers 15 residues. V was clipped by 4 bases and J by 4 bases; unmatched bases: 9. CDR3 nucleotide sequence: TGTGCCAGCAGTTCTGGACGGGGGGACGGAGAGACCCAGTACTTC. It specifies CASSSGRGDGETQYF.

This clonotype was observed at least ten times. The chain links TRBV12-3 or TRBV12-4 to TRBJ2-3, with 8 nucleotides matching TRBD2. V lost 5 bases and J lost 4; bases outside the gene matches: 17. The CDR3 is 18 residues long. CDR3 nucleotide sequence: TGTGCCAGCAGTCTCGGCGGGGCGGGGGGTGTATCTGCAGATACGCAGTATTTT. Amino acid sequence: CASSLGGAGGVSADTQYF.

This chain links TRBV6-5 with TRBJ2-5; possible D gene TRBD2, 6 bases. Germline V gene sequence: CDR1 MNHEY, CDR2 SVGAGI. The germline V and J ends were trimmed by 7 bases and 2 bases, with 17 bases remaining between them. The CDR3 is made up of 15 amino acids. Here the CDR3 DNA reads TGTGCCAGCACCCAGGGTCTAGCGCTTCAAGAGACCCAGTACTTC. Translating gives CASTQGLALQETQYF.

This rearrangement joins TRBV3-1 to TRBJ2-5, with a possible D match to TRBD1 (5 bases). Germline CDR1 reads LGHDT; CDR2 reads YNNKEL (reference sequence). V was clipped by 0 bases and J by 5 bases, with 16 bases between them. This CDR3 comprises 16 residues. In nucleotides, the CDR3 is TGTGCCAGCAGCCAAGATAGGTTTGTGGGGCTCGAGACCCAGTACTTC. As protein: CASSQDRFVGLETQYF.